A single sample is the source of the 3 T cell receptor beta chains below, sequenced in a study of T cells after yellow fever vaccination. TCRdb called the 5' RACE reads again in MiXCR, with one record for every CDR3 protein. The repertoire has 280,000 or so distinct CDR3 sequences, around 10% of them found once; the top ten carry around 3.1%. Specimen: CD4+ T cells sorted from PBMCs, collected 5 days after the yellow fever booster vaccination. Receptors originate from a man aged 18 to 30 who received the YFV17D yellow fever vaccine.

This sequence joins TRBV9 and TRBJ2-5, with a possible D match to TRBD1 (5 bases). Germline V lookup: CDR1 SGDLS, CDR2 YYNGEE. The V gene lost 4 bases and the J gene lost 2 bases, with 15 bases spanning the gap. This CDR3 spans 15 amino acids. The CDR3 spells CASSSSSGKQETQYF. The CDR3, as DNA: TGTGCCAGCAGCTCCTCCTCAGGGAAACAAGAGACCCAGTACTTC.

The chain combines TRBV6-5 with TRBJ1-3; 7 bases are a match to TRBD1. V lost 6 bases and J lost 8; bases outside the gene matches: 7. The CDR3 runs 13 residues. Germline V gene lookup returns CDR1 MNHEY and CDR2 SVGAGI. CDR3: CASRRTGAYTIYF. In DNA, the CDR3 is TGTGCCAGCAGACGTACAGGGGCATACACCATATATTTT.

This rearrangement joins TRBV7-7 to TRBJ2-7; 10 bases are a match to TRBD1. Germline assignment: CDR1 SSHAT and CDR2 FNYEAQ (reference sequence). The CDR3 length is 15 residues. CDR3 in amino acids: CASSLVGQGPYEQYV. CDR3 nucleotide sequence: TGTGCTAGCAGCTTAGTGGGACAGGGGCCCTACGAGCAGTACGTC.